One sample yielded the 15 T cell receptor beta chains listed below, sequenced in a study of T cell changes during pregnancy in multiple sclerosis. Measured with immunoSEQ multiplex PCR; TCRdb has only the in-frame clones, and not every one. In the table there are 20,000 to 30,000 clones, roughly nine tenths of which are singletons. Source: CD8+ T cells from peripheral blood mononuclear cells, taken in the third trimester of pregnancy. These receptors were collected from a female donor in good health, enrolled as a control in a pregnancy study.

The CDR3 region has the DNA TGTGCCAGCAGCCCGACAGGGCAGACTGAAGCTTTCTTT. Its protein is CASSPTGQTEAFF. This chain connects TRBV5-4 to TRBJ1-1, with 7 bases lining up with TRBD1. The CDR3 loop spans 13 amino acids. Germline CDR1 and CDR2: SGHNT and YYREEE (reference sequence). V was pared by 4 bases and J by 5 bases, with 5 bases of the junction left unmatched. Drawing the rest from reference TRBV5-4 and TRBJ1-1, the complete variable domain is ETGVTQSPTHLIKTRGQQVTLRCSSQSGHNTVSWYQQALGQGPQFIFQYYREEENGRGNFPPRFSGLQFPNYSSELNVNALELDDSALYLCASSPTGQTEAFFGQGTRLTVV.

The gene calls are TRBV6-5 and TRBJ2-7, with D possibly being TRBD2 (6 bases). In germline, CDR1 is MNHEY, CDR2 SVGAGI. Trimming took off 2 bases at V and 2 bases at J, with 7 bases between the two ends. This CDR3 contains 13 residues. CDR3 DNA sequence: TGTGCCAGCAGTTACGGGGAGGCCTACGAGCAGTACTTC. Translating gives CASSYGEAYEQYF.

The chain employs TRBV4-2 and TRBJ2-1, with TRBD2 identical over 12 bases. V was clipped by 1 base and J by 0 bases; unmatched bases: 10. The CDR3 consists of 20 residues. Per the germline V gene, CDR1 is LGHNA and CDR2 is YNFKEQ. Written as DNA, the CDR3 is TGTGCCAGCAGCCAAGCAGGACTAGCGGGACTTCGGAGCTCCTACAATGAGCAGTTCTTC. Translated, it gives CASSQAGLAGLRSSYNEQFF.

CDR3 in DNA: TGTGCCAGCAGTGTGGGACAGGGGGCGCGAGCTTTCTTT. This encodes CASSVGQGARAFF. The chain uses TRBV25-1 and TRBJ1-1; 12 positions match TRBD1. The V gene's germline CDR1 is MGHDK and CDR2 SYGVNS. V shed 4 bases, J shed 10 bases, and the junction held 4 bases outside the gene matches. The CDR3 runs 13 residues.

As regards this clone: Additional DNA sequences in this sample encode the identical CDR3. The chain uses TRBV6-1 and TRBJ2-7, with 8 bases matching TRBD2. Per the germline V gene, CDR1 is MNHNS and CDR2 is SASEGT. The CDR3 contains 15 residues. The V gene end was trimmed by 1 base and the J gene end by 0 bases; junction bases not matched to a gene: 2. CDR3 bases: TGTGCCAGCAGTGAAGGGGCGGGGGGCTCCTACGAGCAGTACTTC. Translating gives CASSEGAGGSYEQYF.

The rearrangement links TRBV4-2 to TRBJ2-2, with D possibly being TRBD2 (5 bases). V was trimmed by 1 base and J by 4 bases, leaving 13 bases between them. The CDR3 runs 16 residues. CDR1 is LGHNA, CDR2 YNFKEQ, per germline. CDR3 residues: CASSQVALEGTGELFF. The CDR3 DNA reads as TGTGCCAGCAGCCAAGTAGCACTAGAAGGCACCGGGGAGCTGTTTTTT.

The J gene is TRBJ2-7, the V gene TRBV7-2, with D possibly being TRBD1 (5 bases). V dropped 2 bases and J dropped 3 bases, with 8 bases sitting between them. This CDR3 contains 13 residues. Germline V gives CDR1 SGHTA, CDR2 FQGNSA. The CDR3 protein is CASSLRQGYEQYF. The CDR3 DNA reads as TGTGCCAGCAGCTTAAGGCAGGGCTACGAGCAGTACTTC.

The CDR3 DNA follows: TGTGCCAGTAGTATCCTCTTAACGGGGGAGCAGTACTTC. It is translated as CASSILLTGEQYF. The chain combines TRBV19 with TRBJ2-7; possible D gene TRBD2, 5 bases. The germline V gene has CDR1 LNHDA and CDR2 SQIVND (reference sequence). V was trimmed by 3 bases and J by 7 bases, leaving 13 bases between them. This CDR3 spans 13 amino acids.

This chain uses TRBV14 with TRBJ2-7; 7 bases are shared with TRBD2. Germline V gene sequence: CDR1 SGHDN, CDR2 FVKESK. Unmatched junction bases numbered 6, after V lost 0 bases and J lost 1 base. This CDR3 has 16 residues. The CDR3 coding sequence is TGTGCCAGCAGCCAAGAAGGGCCTAGCGGATCCTACGAGCAGTACTTC. Its translation is CASSQEGPSGSYEQYF. Complete variable domain (other parts from reference TRBV14 and TRBJ2-7): EAGVTQFPSHSVIEKGQTVTLRCDPISGHDNLYWYRRVMGKEIKFLLHFVKESKQDESGMPNNRFLAERTGGTYSTLKVQPAELEDSGVYFCASSQEGPSGSYEQYFGPGTRLTVT.

V is TRBV13 and J is TRBJ1-1; D remains unclear. The CDR3 spans 13 residues. Germline V gene sequence: CDR1 PRHDT, CDR2 FYEKMQ (reference sequence). Trimming shortened V by 5 bases and J by 3 bases, and 10 bases separated the two germline ends. The CDR3 DNA reads as TGTGCCAGCAGCCCATGGTCGGACACTGAAGCTTTCTTT. Encoded protein: CASSPWSDTEAFF.

CDR3 sequence reads: CASSLDSEAFF. The CDR3 DNA sequence: TGTGCCAGCAGCTTAGACAGTGAAGCTTTCTTT. The chain is built from TRBV7-9 and TRBJ1-1; D ambiguous. Trimming shortened V by 1 base and J by 7 bases, and 4 bases separated the two germline ends. The CDR3 is 11 residues long. Germline V lookup: CDR1 SEHNR, CDR2 FQNEAQ (reference sequence).

This clone was seen a single time. The genes are TRBV2 and TRBJ1-2, with a tentative D call TRBD1 (5 bases). The germline V and J ends were trimmed by 6 bases and 4 bases, with 21 bases remaining between them. The CDR3 length is 16 residues. Germline V gives CDR1 SNHLY, CDR2 FYNNEI. Here the CDR3 reads CASRKSGISPAYGYTF. Here the CDR3 DNA reads TGTGCCAGCAGAAAATCAGGGATTTCACCGGCCTATGGCTACACCTTC. The whole variable domain, remainder taken from reference TRBV2 and TRBJ1-2, is EPEVTQTPSHQVTQMGQEVILRCVPISNHLYFYWYRQILGQKVEFLVSFYNNEISEKSEIFDDQFSVERPDGSNFTLKIRSTKLEDSAMYFCASRKSGISPAYGYTFGSGTRLTVV.

V gene TRBV7-8 combines with J gene TRBJ2-7; 7 nucleotides match TRBD1. The CDR3 runs 16 residues. J was trimmed by 1 base and V by 5 bases; bases with no gene match: 11. Per germline, CDR1 SGHVS and CDR2 FQNEAQ. CDR3 sequence (DNA): TGTGCCAGCAGCCGCAGTGACAGGGAGTGGTCCTACGAGCAGTACTTC. Translating it yields CASSRSDREWSYEQYF.

The chain links TRBV7-3 to TRBJ1-2; 7 bases match TRBD1. The V and J ends lost 3 bases and 5 bases, in that order; junction bases with no gene match: 3. The CDR3 loop spans 13 amino acids. CDR1 and CDR2 from the germline V gene are SGHTA and FQGTGA. The CDR3 sequence is CASSFGTEYGYTF. The CDR3 DNA reads TGTGCCAGCAGCTTTGGGACAGAATATGGCTACACCTTC.

The chain links TRBV28 to TRBJ2-7; 7 bases are shared with TRBD2. From germline, CDR1 is MDHEN and CDR2 SYDVKM. There are 14 residues in the CDR3. V shed 3 bases, J shed 3 bases, and the junction held 5 bases outside the gene matches. CDR3 loop: CASSFSGRDYEQYF. The CDR3 DNA reads TGTGCCAGCAGTTTCTCGGGGAGGGACTACGAGCAGTACTTC.